The 20 T cell receptor beta chains in this list originate from one sample, sequenced in a study of T cell repertoires in cytomegalovirus infection. MiXCR, run by TCRdb on the reads, gives a single entry per CDR3 protein. The sample gives 700,000 to 850,000 distinct CDR3 sequences, about 31% of which show up once; 9.5% to 15% is in the top ten. These TCRs' antigens remain unknown. This sample comprised cultured CD8+ T cells from PBMCs, obtained from culture after CMV antigen stimulation. All receptors derive from a human donor in good health (CMV status not recorded). Some clones in this sample may be carry-over from other donors' samples.

The chain uses TRBV20-1 and TRBJ2-7; D is undetermined. Per germline, CDR1 DFQATT and CDR2 SNEGSKA (reference sequence). The ends were cut back, 0 bases at V and 0 bases at J, with 9 bases in the middle. The CDR3 contains 14 residues. In DNA form, the CDR3 reads TGCAGTGCTAGAGATCTAAGGAGCTCCTACGAGCAGTACTTC. It yields the protein CSARDLRSSYEQYF.

The genes are TRBV6-1 and TRBJ2-5; no firm D call. Germline V lookup: CDR1 MNHNS, CDR2 SASEGT. The V gene lost 1 base and the J gene lost 4 bases, with 10 bases spanning the gap. The CDR3 is 14 residues long. The DNA of the CDR3 is TGTGCCAGCAGTGAAGTGGTCCGGGTAGAGACCCAGTACTTC. It codes for CASSEVVRVETQYF.

Concerning this clonotype: A read error is possible here, since a much larger clone lies one base away. The V and J genes are TRBV12-3 or TRBV12-4 and TRBJ1-5, with 12 bases lining up with TRBD1. The CDR3 is 16 residues long. As DNA, the CDR3 is TGTGTCAGCACCTCGAGGGGACAGGGGGCCCGGCAGCCCCAGCATTTT. This gives the protein CVSTSRGQGARQPQHF.

Concerning this clonotype itself: At one end, the junction sequence differs from germline, possibly due to a read error. This chain links TRBV14 with TRBJ2-1, with a weak D call TRBD2 (5 bases). The CDR3 length is 14 residues. CDR1 and CDR2 (germline): SGHDN, FVKESK. CDR3 nucleotide sequence: TGTGTCAGCAGCCAAGGGAGTCCCTACAATGAGCAGTTCTTC. Protein: CVSSQGSPYNEQFF.

This clonotype has only a few counts. This chain links TRBV6-1 with TRBJ2-7; D gene ambiguous. Germline-derived CDR1 and CDR2 are MNHNS and SASEGT. This CDR3 comprises 12 residues. V dropped 2 bases and J dropped 4 bases, with 6 bases sitting between them. The CDR3 loop is CASSENPYEQYV. For the CDR3, the DNA is TGTGCCAGCAGTGAAAACCCTTACGAGCAGTACGTC.

CDR3 residues: CASSLGVWDRDNEQFF. The CDR3 DNA sequence: TGTGCCAGCAGCTTAGGCGTGTGGGACAGGGACAATGAGCAGTTCTTC. The chain recombines TRBV7-9 with TRBJ2-1; 9 bases align to TRBD1. The CDR3 length is 16 residues. Germline CDR1 and CDR2: SEHNR and FQNEAQ (reference sequence). V lost 1 base to trimming and J lost 5 bases; unmatched junction nucleotides: 6.

The chain carries TRBV4-2 and TRBJ1-2; no reliable D call. Germline assignment: CDR1 LGHNA and CDR2 YNFKEQ. The CDR3 totals 16 residues. V lost 0 bases and J lost 8, with 19 bases in between. This CDR3 is CASSQEPGGSLEGYTF. The CDR3 DNA reads as TGTGCCAGCAGCCAAGAACCGGGCGGGTCCTTGGAGGGCTACACCTTC.

This chain uses TRBV5-5 with TRBJ2-7, with D tentatively TRBD1 or TRBD2 (6 bases each). Per germline, CDR1 SGHKS and CDR2 YYEKEE (reference sequence). The CDR3 extends over 12 amino acids. V was clipped by 5 bases and J by 6 bases, with 12 bases between them. As DNA, the CDR3 is TGTGCCAGCAGTCGAGGGGGAGGCGAGCAGTACGTC. Protein product: CASSRGGGEQYV.

There are many counts of this clonotype. The chain employs TRBV7-2 and TRBJ2-7; either TRBD1 or TRBD2 may supply D (5 bases each). The CDR3 has 13 amino acids. Germline V gene lookup returns CDR1 SGHTA and CDR2 FQGNSA. V was shortened by 1 base and J by 6 bases, with 10 bases between the two germline ends. The CDR3, as DNA: TGTGCCAGCAGCTTAGGAGGGGTTCGCGAGCAGTACTTC. Translated: CASSLGGVREQYF.

The table lists this clonotype with a few counts. Germline and junction disagree at one end, which may indicate a read error. The chain employs TRBV7-9 and TRBJ1-1; D not certain. Germline CDR1 SEHNR, CDR2 FQNEAQ (reference sequence). CDR3 length: 11 amino acids. The CDR3 loop reads CASSLEREFRF. CDR3 coding DNA: TGTGCCAGCAGCTTAGAAAGGGAGTTTAGGTTT.

This clonotype has just a few counts. In nucleotides, the CDR3 is TGTGCCAGCAGCTTATACCCCGATGAGCAGTTCTTC. As protein: CASSLYPDEQFF. The V call is TRBV13, the J call TRBJ2-1; D gene unclear. V was cut by 2 bases and J by 8 bases, with 7 bases left in between. CDR1 is PRHDT and CDR2 is FYEKMQ in the germline V gene (reference sequence). The CDR3 contains 12 residues.

The chain combines TRBV27 with TRBJ1-2; D remains unclear. This CDR3 is 15 amino acids long. Germline CDR1 MNHEY, CDR2 SMNVEV (reference sequence). V was pared by 5 bases and J by 6 bases, with 19 bases between. Written as DNA, the CDR3 is TGTGCCAGCAGTCCACCCGGGGTTGGGGAAGATGGCTACACCTTC. Translated: CASSPPGVGEDGYTF.

This rearrangement joins TRBV13 to TRBJ2-7; no reliable D call. Trimming took off 5 bases at V and 3 bases at J, with 11 bases between the two ends. CDR1 is PRHDT, CDR2 FYEKMQ, per germline (reference sequence). CDR3 length: 13 amino acids. CDR3 residues: CASSPSKGYEQYF. The CDR3 DNA follows: TGTGCCAGCAGCCCATCAAAGGGCTACGAGCAGTACTTC.

This chain links TRBV5-1 with TRBJ2-1; 8 bases align to TRBD1. Germline CDR1 SGHRS, CDR2 YFSETQ. The CDR3 consists of 15 residues. V was pared by 4 bases and J by 6 bases, with 9 bases of the junction left unmatched. DNA for the CDR3: TGCGCCAGCAGCCCCCCGACAGGGGTTGGCAATGAGCAGTTCTTC. Translating it yields CASSPPTGVGNEQFF.

This clonotype was seen at least ten times. V and J are TRBV7-8 and TRBJ2-3, with D perhaps TRBD2 (6 bases). In germline, CDR1 is SGHVS, CDR2 FQNEAQ. V dropped 2 bases and J dropped 2 bases, with 20 bases sitting between them. This CDR3 contains 18 residues. CDR3 protein: CASSLPIRLANYTDTQYF. CDR3 DNA: TGTGCCAGCAGCTTACCCATCAGGCTAGCGAACTACACAGATACGCAGTATTTT.

The CDR3 sequence: CATNEDPSGNQPQHF. CDR3 bases: TGTGCCACCAACGAAGACCCTTCGGGCAATCAGCCCCAGCATTTT. The rearrangement joins TRBV15 to TRBJ1-5; D unclear. CDR1 and CDR2 (germline): LNHNV, YYDKDF (reference sequence). CDR3 length: 15 amino acids. Trimming removed 7 bases at V and 2 bases at J, with 15 bases between.

The chain combines TRBV7-9 with TRBJ2-1; D could derive from TRBD1 or TRBD2 (5 bases each). There are 15 residues in the CDR3. The germline V gene has CDR1 SEHNR and CDR2 FQNEAQ (reference sequence). V gave up 5 bases and J gave up 7 bases, with 18 bases separating them. The CDR3 reads CASSQKGISGNEQFF. CDR3 in DNA: TGTGCCAGCAGCCAGAAGGGGATTTCGGGGAATGAGCAGTTCTTC.

This clonotype was seen at least ten times. The chain employs TRBV7-2 and TRBJ2-7, with D possibly matching TRBD1 (7 bases). Germline V gene sequence: CDR1 SGHTA, CDR2 FQGNSA. V was trimmed by 5 bases and J by 9 bases, leaving 17 bases between them. The CDR3 has 13 residues. CDR3 nucleotide sequence: TGTGCCAGCAGCGCAGATGGCAGGGGGGCGCAGTACGTC. It encodes CASSADGRGAQYV.

At least ten counts were recorded for this clonotype. This chain joins TRBV12-3 or TRBV12-4 and TRBJ2-4, with 12 bases matching TRBD2. CDR3 length: 16 residues. Trimming cost V 5 bases and J 4 bases; bases outside gene matches: 6. The CDR3 nucleotides read TGTGCCAGCAGTCCCGGACTAGCGGGGCCGAAAAACATTCAGTACTTC. Residues: CASSPGLAGPKNIQYF.

This rearrangement joins TRBV6-1 to TRBJ2-1; a weak D match, TRBD1 (6 bases). The germline CDR1 and CDR2 sequences are MNHNS and SASEGT. This CDR3 contains 15 residues. Trimming removed 5 bases at V and 1 base at J, with 12 bases between. CDR3 coding DNA: TGTGCCAGCAGTCCCTTGAGGGGGTCCTACAATGAGCAGTTCTTC. Encoded protein: CASSPLRGSYNEQFF.